A selection of T cell receptor beta chains follows, all from one sample in a study of T cell repertoires in cytomegalovirus infection. TCRdb reanalysed the reads using MiXCR and keeps one entry per CDR3 protein. The sample includes about 600,000 distinct CDR3 sequences, around 24% of them seen just once. The sequencing input was CD8+ T cells from PBMCs. The source of these receptors is a human donor in good health (CMV status not recorded). Some clones in this sample may be carry-over from other donors' samples. Each CDR3 is given with its conserved first and last residue. The D gene is left open where the match is weak.

V gene	D gene	J gene	CDR3 protein
TRBV20-1	TRBD1	TRBJ1-4	CSARGGDREKLFF
TRBV28	TRBD1	TRBJ1-4	CASSLGTGPYEKLFF
TRBV7-8	-	TRBJ1-4	CASSLGAALATNEKLFF
TRBV10-2	-	TRBJ2-1	CASSEEGGLDEQFF
TRBV9	TRBD2	TRBJ2-3	CASSTRLAGTRDTQYF
TRBV10-3	TRBD1	TRBJ2-1	CAIRLGDRAYNEQFF
TRBV20-1	-	TRBJ1-1	CSARVGMNTEAFF
TRBV4-1	-	TRBJ2-3	CASSQGIGDTQYF
TRBV7-3	-	TRBJ2-3	CASSLWAGEADTQYF
TRBV11-2	-	TRBJ2-5	CASSLVSNQETQYF
TRBV15	-	TRBJ1-5	CATSYGEVSNQPQHF
TRBV7-2	-	TRBJ1-1	CASSYLTGSTEAFF
TRBV19	-	TRBJ1-4	CATWSRGEKLFF
TRBV28	TRBD1	TRBJ1-4	CASRPRKDRYNEKLFF
TRBV2	-	TRBJ2-3	CASSARITTVDTQYF
TRBV6-6	-	TRBJ1-2	CASSYTYGGSSLNSYGYTF
TRBV6-5	-	TRBJ2-1	CASSYSNFDEQFF
TRBV6-2/TRBV6-3	TRBD2	TRBJ2-1	CASSYTSGGEQFF
TRBV11-3	TRBD2	TRBJ2-1	CAIGLGLAGAGGYNEQFF
TRBV28	-	TRBJ2-1	CANSFILAGEGDEQFF
TRBV7-3	-	TRBJ2-1	CASSLITGDSYNEQFF
TRBV27	-	TRBJ2-1	CASSSAKYRYNEQFF
TRBV24-1	-	TRBJ2-1	CATSDPLLGDNGQFF
TRBV27	-	TRBJ2-3	CASSPLRGGVTDTQYF
TRBV29-1	-	TRBJ2-2	CSASKGNTGELFF
TRBV28	TRBD1	TRBJ2-5	CASSLRGQGKETQYF
TRBV6-1	TRBD1	TRBJ1-5	CASSAGTGVRQPQHF
TRBV12-3/TRBV12-4	-	TRBJ1-1	CASSLEAEMNTEAFF
TRBV7-9	-	TRBJ2-2	CASSPQKEELFF
TRBV7-6	-	TRBJ2-2	CASSRDRPASYTGELFF